Below are 8 T cell receptor beta chains sequenced from a single sample in a study of T-cell memory formation after mild COVID-19. TCRdb redid the calling of the 5' RACE reads with MiXCR, one entry per CDR3 protein. The data contain about 400,000 distinct CDR3 sequences, roughly a quarter of them singletons. Sequencing was performed on PBMCs or a T cell subset sorted from them (not recorded which). The receptor set was obtained from an adult woman who had mild COVID-19 (a few samples of this study predate the infection). Cell type and time point are not known.

This clonotype was counted between two and nine times. This rearrangement joins TRBV6-5 to TRBJ2-1; 12 positions agree with TRBD2. The CDR3 totals 16 residues. V trimming: 2 bases; J trimming: 5 bases; junction bases outside the gene matches: 4. Germline V gene data show CDR1 as MNHEY and CDR2 as SVGAGI. The CDR3 DNA follows: TGTGCCAGCAGTTACGGGCTAGCGGGAGGGCACAATGAGCAGTTCTTC. As protein: CASSYGLAGGHNEQFF.

The rearrangement uses TRBV29-1 and TRBJ1-1; 9 nucleotides agree with TRBD1. Germline values: CDR1 SQVTM, CDR2 ANQGSEA. The junction had 5 bases not matched to a gene; V was cut back by 4 bases and J by 5 bases. The CDR3 length is 13 residues. The CDR3 is CSVAQGAGTEAFF. CDR3 DNA sequence: TGCAGCGTTGCACAGGGGGCAGGGACTGAAGCTTTCTTT.

This clonotype has a handful of counts. This chain links TRBV29-1 with TRBJ2-5; no clear D. The CDR3 loop spans 14 amino acids. The V end was cut by 7 bases, the J end by 2 bases, with 17 bases between. The V gene's germline CDR1 is SQVTM and CDR2 ANQGSEA. CDR3 sequence (DNA): TGCAGCGGGGCCCCCTCTGGGCGGCAAGAGACCCAGTACTTC. It translates to CSGAPSGRQETQYF.

The chain carries TRBV5-1 and TRBJ2-5; 8 positions agree with TRBD1. V shed 1 base and J 3 bases; nucleotides not matched to a gene: 5. The CDR3 has 15 residues. Germline loops: CDR1 SGHRS, CDR2 YFSETQ. DNA for the CDR3: TGCGCCAGCAGCTTGTTTCAGGGGGCTAAAGAGACCCAGTACTTC. Translated, it gives CASSLFQGAKETQYF.

This clonotype was seen just once. The rearrangement uses TRBV4-3 and TRBJ1-5, with D perhaps matching TRBD1 (5 bases). Trimming took 4 bases from V and 5 from J, leaving 15 bases between them. CDR1 and CDR2 (germline): LGHNA, YSLEER. The CDR3 is made up of 15 amino acids. CDR3 region: CASSPGFAEYQPQHF. Here the CDR3 DNA reads TGCGCCAGCAGCCCAGGGTTTGCCGAGTATCAGCCCCAGCATTTT.

V is TRBV18 and J is TRBJ1-2, with 8 bases aligning to TRBD1. The CDR3 is 16 residues long. The J segment lost 2 bases and the V segment lost 2 bases, leaving 7 bases of the junction unmatched. CDR1 and CDR2 from the germline V gene are KGHSH and LQKENI. CDR3 residues: CASSPIETGANYGYTF. CDR3 nucleotide sequence: TGTGCCAGCTCACCAATAGAGACAGGGGCAAACTATGGCTACACCTTC.

The V and J genes are TRBV7-2 and TRBJ1-2; TRBD1 aligns across 12 bases. CDR1 is SGHTA, CDR2 FQGNSA, per germline. The CDR3 length is 16 residues. V dropped 0 bases and J dropped 2; count of bases not matched to a gene: 1. Here the CDR3 DNA reads TGTGCCAGCAGCTTAGCCGGGACAGGGGGCAACTATGGCTACACCTTC. This sequence encodes CASSLAGTGGNYGYTF.

This clonotype was seen only a few times. The chain has TRBV7-3 and TRBJ2-1; 8 bases agree with TRBD1. V shed 5 bases, J shed 8 bases, and the junction held 11 bases outside the gene matches. This CDR3 has 15 amino acids. In germline, CDR1 is SGHTA, CDR2 FQGTGA. CDR3 nucleotide sequence: TGTGCCAGCAGCGCATATAGGACAGGGTTGGATGAGCAGTTCTTC. Its translation: CASSAYRTGLDEQFF.